Given below is one TCR beta chain in context. The gene names given are mouse names. The read is 4 residues too short to cover the CDR3 end, so that end is filled in from the germline J gene. The data were taken from a study of CD8+ T cells in alopecia areata. Per the germline V gene, CDR1 is NNHDY and CDR2 is SYVADS. This CDR3 is 13 amino acids long. The sequencing template was cDNA reverse transcribed from extracted RNA. Clones were sequenced by immunoSEQ multiplex PCR, and TCRdb holds only the in-frame ones, with some missing. Found here are 90,000 to 130,000 clones, no singletons; the ten largest cover about 20%.

The origin of this receptor is a C3H/HeJ mouse with alopecia areata. Strain haplotype at MHC: H2-k. V and J are TRBV13-3 and TRBJ2-5; 9 nucleotides align to TRBD1. What was sequenced was lesional skin. CDR3 region: CASGTGSRDTQYF. Partial CDR3 DNA: TGTGCCAGTGGGACAGGGAGTAGAGAC.